One sample yielded the 18 T cell receptor beta chains listed below, sequenced in a study of graft-versus-host responses after intestinal transplantation. Only in-frame clones appear in the TCRdb table, and some are missing; sequencing was by immunoSEQ multiplex PCR. The data hold some 80,000 clones, with more than 85% observed a single time. No antigen has been assigned to these receptors. The sequenced sample was unstimulated CD8+ T cells sorted from spleen or lymph node cells, obtained before transplant. The receptors shown here come from a human donor who was the organ donor for an intestinal transplant.

This rearrangement joins TRBV19 to TRBJ2-7; D remains ambiguous. The V end lost 8 bases, the J end lost 0 bases, and 8 bases lay between the germline ends. Germline CDR1 and CDR2: LNHDA and SQIVND (reference sequence). The CDR3 consists of 12 residues. CDR3 nucleotides: TGTGCCAGTGGGTGGGACTCCTACGAGCAGTACTTC. Translation: CASGWDSYEQYF.

V and J are TRBV5-4 and TRBJ2-1; 14 bases fit TRBD2. This CDR3 is 17 amino acids long. Germline V gene lookup returns CDR1 SGHNT and CDR2 YYREEE (reference sequence). Unmatched junction bases numbered 7, after V lost 4 bases and J lost 4 bases. For the CDR3, the DNA is TGTGCCAGCAGCGTAGGACTAGCGGGAGGTGCTTACAATGAGCAGTTCTTC. Its protein is CASSVGLAGGAYNEQFF.

V usage is TRBV6-5 and J usage is TRBJ1-1; TRBD1 aligns across 7 bases. V shed 6 bases and J 6 bases; nucleotides not matched to a gene: 4. Germline lookup yields CDR1 MNHEY and CDR2 SVGAGI. The CDR3 is made up of 12 amino acids. The CDR3: CASRAGGPEAFF. DNA for the CDR3: TGTGCCAGCAGAGCAGGGGGGCCTGAAGCTTTCTTT.

The chain carries TRBV7-6 and TRBJ2-7; possible D gene TRBD2, 5 bases. This CDR3 is built from 15 residues. In germline, CDR1 is SGHVS, CDR2 FNYEAQ. The V end was cut by 5 bases, the J end by 0 bases, with 14 bases between. The CDR3 protein is CASSAGRRSSYEQYF. CDR3 nucleotide sequence: TGTGCCAGCAGCGCTGGTAGGAGGAGCTCCTACGAGCAGTACTTC.

V gene TRBV5-5 combines with J gene TRBJ1-3; no firm D call. This CDR3 is built from 14 residues. Germline V gene lookup returns CDR1 SGHKS and CDR2 YYEKEE (reference sequence). V gave up 0 bases and J gave up 0 bases, with 4 bases separating them. CDR3 sequence reads: CASSLASSGNTIYF. As DNA, the CDR3 is TGTGCCAGCAGCTTGGCTAGCTCTGGAAACACCATATATTTT.

This clone was counted once. The V gene is TRBV9, the J gene TRBJ1-1; the D gene is possibly TRBD1 (5 bases). With 2 bases removed from V and 1 base from J, the gap between germline ends came to 15 bases. This CDR3 has 16 amino acids. Germline CDR1 reads SGDLS; CDR2 reads YYNGEE. The CDR3 loop reads CASSVLGLGQNTEAFF. The CDR3, as DNA: TGTGCCAGCAGCGTTCTTGGGTTGGGGCAGAACACTGAAGCTTTCTTT. Together with reference TRBV9 and TRBJ1-1, the CDR3 gives the full variable domain: DSGVTQTPKHLITATGQRVTLRCSPRSGDLSVYWYQQSLDQGLQFLIQYYNGEERAKGNILERFSAQQFPDLHSELNLSSLELGDSALYFCASSVLGLGQNTEAFFGQGTRLTVV.

CDR3 bases: TGTGCCAGTCCCGTATTGACCTCCATGAACACTGAAGCTTTCTTT. It encodes CASPVLTSMNTEAFF. The rearrangement links TRBV7-9 to TRBJ1-1; D unclear. Germline CDR1 reads SEHNR; CDR2 reads FQNEAQ (reference sequence). V lost 9 bases and J lost 0, with 17 bases in between. The CDR3 is 15 amino acids.

The chain uses TRBV6-6 and TRBJ1-2; TRBD1 agrees at 7 bases. Trimming took 6 bases from V and 1 from J; bases not matched to a gene: 5. CDR1 is MNHNY and CDR2 is SVGAGI in the germline V gene (reference sequence). The CDR3 length is 14 residues. In DNA, the CDR3 is TGTGCCAGCAGGACAGGGATGGATAACTATGGCTACACCTTC. Protein sequence: CASRTGMDNYGYTF.

This clone was observed a handful of times. The chain joins TRBV10-3 to TRBJ1-1; D not resolved. The V gene's germline CDR1 is ENHRY and CDR2 SYGVKD. The CDR3 extends over 11 amino acids. V gave up 6 bases and J gave up 1 base, with 3 bases separating them. In DNA, the CDR3 is TGTGCCATCAGGGAGAACACTGAAGCTTTCTTT. Protein: CAIRENTEAFF.

About this clone itself: The CDR3 carries no conserved terminal phenylalanine or tryptophan, so it likely arises from a read error. The V and J genes are TRBV19 and TRBJ1-1; 7 positions match TRBD1. The V gene's germline CDR1 is LNHDA and CDR2 SQIVND (reference sequence). After removal of 6 bases from V and 7 bases from J, the junction contained 8 bases not matched to a gene. This CDR3 region has 13 residues. CDR3 sequence (DNA): TGTGCCAGTAGCGAGACAGGGTCTGGTGAAGCTTTCCTT. It specifies CASSETGSGEAFL.

J is TRBJ2-1 and V is TRBV2; 7 bases are a match to TRBD2. Losses at the gene ends were 9 bases for V and 2 bases for J; bases not matched to a gene: 7. The germline V gene encodes CDR1 SNHLY and CDR2 FYNNEI. The length of the CDR3 is 14 residues. DNA of the CDR3: TGTGCCAGTCGCCGGGGGGTACCCTACAATGAGCAGTTCTTC. It encodes CASRRGVPYNEQFF.

The V and J genes are TRBV27 and TRBJ2-6, with unresolved D. V shed 10 bases and J shed 2 bases, with 15 bases lying between them. The CDR3 consists of 15 residues. The V gene's germline CDR1 is MNHEY and CDR2 SMNVEV (reference sequence). The CDR3 protein is CATQTLPPGANVLTF. CDR3 nucleotides: TGTGCCACCCAAACACTTCCCCCTGGGGCCAACGTCCTGACTTTC.

This chain joins TRBV19 and TRBJ1-2; 9 bases are a match to TRBD1. The V and J ends lost 7 bases and 3 bases, in that order; junction bases with no gene match: 6. The CDR3 contains 14 residues. Germline values: CDR1 LNHDA, CDR2 SQIVND (reference sequence). The CDR3 DNA reads TGTGCCAGTACCTTACAGGGGGCTTACTATGGCTACACCTTC. Its translation is CASTLQGAYYGYTF.

This clone was detected only once. The CDR3, as DNA: TGCGCCAGCAGTAGCGGGGACTACGAGCAGTACTTC. This encodes CASSSGDYEQYF. The chain is built from TRBV10-2 and TRBJ2-5; 7 nucleotides agree with TRBD2. TRBJ2-7 matches the DNA end more closely, so the J call is doubtful. Germline lookup yields CDR1 WSHSY and CDR2 SAAADI. There are 12 residues in the CDR3.

V usage is TRBV7-9 and J usage is TRBJ2-1, with 10 positions matching TRBD1. The CDR3 runs to 16 residues. Germline CDR1 and CDR2: SEHNR and FQNEAQ (reference sequence). Trimming removed 1 base from V and 5 bases from J; junction bases left unmatched: 5. The CDR3 is CASSLVGTGVNNEQFF. The CDR3 bases are TGTGCCAGCAGCTTAGTCGGGACAGGGGTAAACAATGAGCAGTTCTTC.

The chain carries TRBV10-1 and TRBJ2-7, with 12 bases matching TRBD1. The CDR3 loop spans 15 amino acids. The ends lost 3 bases at V and 5 bases at J; junction bases unmatched: 5. Germline loops: CDR1 WNHNN, CDR2 SYGVQD (reference sequence). The CDR3 DNA is TGCGCCAGCAGTGATAAGGGGACAGGGGGCCACGAGCAGTACTTC. Protein sequence: CASSDKGTGGHEQYF.

The chain couples TRBV5-6 to TRBJ2-1; no definite D call. Deletions cut 0 bases from V and 4 bases from J, with 8 bases between. Germline V gene sequence: CDR1 SGHDT, CDR2 YYEEEE. CDR3 length: 14 residues. The CDR3 region has the DNA TGTGCCAGCAGCTTGGATCGCACGTACAATGAGCAGTTCTTC. As protein: CASSLDRTYNEQFF. Drawing the rest from reference TRBV5-6 and TRBJ2-1, the complete variable domain is DAGVTQSPTHLIKTRGQQVTLRCSPKSGHDTVSWYQQALGQGPQFIFQYYEEEERQRGNFPDRFSGHQFPNYSSELNVNALLLGDSALYLCASSLDRTYNEQFFGPGTRLTVL.

The chain recombines TRBV5-1 with TRBJ2-3, with D unclear. Germline V CDR1 and CDR2: SGHRS, YFSETQ. This CDR3 is built from 13 residues. V was clipped by 4 bases and J by 5 bases, with 11 bases between them. The CDR3 nucleotides are TGCGCCAGCAGCCTCTGGCCTGTAGATACGCAGTATTTT. This sequence encodes CASSLWPVDTQYF.